What follows are 19 T cell receptor beta chains derived from one specimen sequenced in a study of blood T cell repertoires in COVID-19. Profiled with immunoSEQ multiplex PCR; TCRdb holds only in-frame clones, not every one. The sample contains approximately 98,000 clones, around 86% of which appear only once. The specimen was peripheral blood. The receptors originated from a woman in her seventies with acute or convalescent COVID-19.

The CDR3 DNA sequence: TGTGCCAGCAGTGAAAGATCGGGGTATGGCCAGCCCCAGCATTTT. Encoded protein: CASSERSGYGQPQHF. J is TRBJ1-5 and V is TRBV2, with D unresolved. The germline V gene has CDR1 SNHLY and CDR2 FYNNEI. V lost 2 bases to trimming and J lost 7 bases, with 15 bases between them. This CDR3 is 15 amino acids long.

Of note for this clone: Germline is not matched at one junction end, which may reflect a read error. This rearrangement joins TRBV2 to TRBJ2-1; 10 positions agree with TRBD2. CDR1 is SNHLY and CDR2 is FYNNEI in the germline V gene. The CDR3 has 15 amino acids. The CDR3 sequence is CASSEAGGTYNEQFF. DNA of the CDR3: TGTGCCAGCAGCGAAGCGGGAGGGACCTACAATGAGCAGTTCTTC.

The V call is TRBV19, the J call TRBJ1-3, with a tentative D call TRBD1 (5 bases). V lost 0 bases, J lost 0 bases, and 6 bases lay in between. This CDR3 has 15 residues. From germline, CDR1 is LNHDA and CDR2 SQIVND (reference sequence). CDR3 sequence (DNA): TGTGCCAGTAGTATAGACGGGGGCTCTGGAAACACCATATATTTT. Protein sequence: CASSIDGGSGNTIYF.

The rearrangement uses TRBV4-1 and TRBJ2-3; a possible D gene is TRBD2 (6 bases). The V gene lost 9 bases and the J gene lost 1 base, with 20 bases spanning the gap. The CDR3 spans 16 residues. Germline-derived CDR1 and CDR2 are MGHRA and YSYEKL. For the CDR3, the DNA is TGCGCCAGTGGGGAATGGGGGGTTAGCGGCACAGATACGCAGTATTTT. Amino acids: CASGEWGVSGTDTQYF.

CDR3 region: CASSPSGGSSYNEQFF. CDR3 bases: TGTGCCAGCAGCCCTAGTGGGGGGAGCTCCTACAATGAGCAGTTCTTC. The V gene is TRBV9, the J gene TRBJ2-1, with D possibly TRBD2 on 6 matching bases. CDR3 size: 16 residues. V lost 4 bases and J lost 0, with 14 bases in between. Germline CDR1 is SGDLS and CDR2 is YYNGEE. The entire variable domain, with the rest obtained from reference TRBV9 and TRBJ2-1, is as follows: DSGVTQTPKHLITATGQRVTLRCSPRSGDLSVYWYQQSLDQGLQFLIQYYNGEERAKGNILERFSAQQFPDLHSELNLSSLELGDSALYFCASSPSGGSSYNEQFFGPGTRLTVL.

The chain carries TRBV5-6 and TRBJ1-5; 9 bases match TRBD1. The CDR3 totals 16 residues. The V segment lost 4 bases and the J segment 0 bases; nucleotides outside the gene matches: 5. Germline CDR1 reads SGHDT; CDR2 reads YYEEEE. The chain's CDR3 is CASSVGTGYSNQPQHF. The CDR3 region has the DNA TGTGCCAGCAGCGTAGGGACAGGGTATAGCAATCAGCCCCAGCATTTT. The variable domain in full, with the rest retrieved from reference TRBV5-6 and TRBJ1-5, is DAGVTQSPTHLIKTRGQQVTLRCSPKSGHDTVSWYQQALGQGPQFIFQYYEEEERQRGNFPDRFSGHQFPNYSSELNVNALLLGDSALYLCASSVGTGYSNQPQHFGDGTRLSIL.

The genes are TRBV3-1 (or the pseudogene TRBV3-2) and TRBJ1-2; TRBD1 agrees at 10 bases. The CDR3 contains 17 residues. Per germline, CDR1 LGHDT and CDR2 YNNKEL (reference sequence). Trimming took 4 bases from V and 3 from J; bases not matched to a gene: 11. The CDR3 region is CASSPYLTGTGDYGYTF. The CDR3 region has the DNA TGTGCCAGCAGCCCTTATTTAACCGGGACAGGGGACTATGGCTACACCTTC.

This chain links TRBV28 with TRBJ2-5; D is unresolved. CDR1 and CDR2 from the germline V gene are MDHEN and SYDVKM. The CDR3 covers 12 residues. The germline V and J ends were trimmed by 3 bases and 7 bases, with 9 bases remaining between them. In DNA, the CDR3 is TGTGCCAGCAGTTTCGGTGAGGCGACCCAGTACTTC. It is translated as CASSFGEATQYF.

The rearrangement uses TRBV28 and TRBJ1-2; no clear D. Deletions cut 6 bases from V and 4 bases from J, with 18 bases between. CDR1 and CDR2 from the germline V gene are MDHEN and SYDVKM. CDR3 length: 15 amino acids. Here the CDR3 DNA reads TGTGCCAGCAGAATGGGGAGGGCAGGCATCTATGGCTACACCTTC. This codes for CASRMGRAGIYGYTF.

The V gene is TRBV7-2, the J gene TRBJ2-7; 8 positions match TRBD1. This CDR3 is built from 16 residues. Germline CDR1 is SGHTA and CDR2 is FQGNSA. The V and J ends lost 3 bases and 2 bases, in that order; junction bases with no gene match: 9. The CDR3 nucleotides read TGTGCCAGCAGCTTTGCTTCAGGGGGCAGCGCCTACGAGCAGTACTTC. It encodes CASSFASGGSAYEQYF.

CDR3 protein: CASSPEASGTWEQYF. The CDR3 DNA is TGTGCCAGCTCACCGGAGGCTAGCGGGACTTGGGAGCAGTACTTC. The V and J genes are TRBV18 and TRBJ2-7; 9 bases are shared with TRBD2. Per the germline V gene, CDR1 is KGHSH and CDR2 is LQKENI. With V trimmed by 3 bases and J by 7 bases, 10 bases remained unmatched. The CDR3 runs to 15 residues.

The gene calls are TRBV7-2 and TRBJ2-7, with D tentatively TRBD2 (5 bases). Germline V gene data show CDR1 as SGHTA and CDR2 as FQGNSA. The V end was cut by 5 bases, the J end by 3 bases, with 14 bases between. The CDR3 is made up of 14 amino acids. CDR3 protein: CASSPGGRGYEQYV. CDR3 bases: TGTGCCAGCAGCCCAGGAGGCCGGGGCTACGAGCAGTACGTC.

The rearrangement links TRBV3-1 (or the pseudogene TRBV3-2) to TRBJ2-5; no clear D. The length of the CDR3 is 12 residues. Trimming removed 0 bases from V and 7 bases from J, with 6 bases in between. Germline loops: CDR1 LGHDT, CDR2 YNNKEL (reference sequence). CDR3 amino acids: CASSQEPGTQYF. The DNA of the CDR3 is TGTGCCAGCAGCCAAGAACCCGGGACCCAGTACTTC.

The chain links TRBV28 to TRBJ1-4; D call uncertain. V lost 4 bases and J lost 5, with 11 bases in between. From germline, CDR1 is MDHEN and CDR2 SYDVKM. The CDR3 loop spans 14 amino acids. CDR3 coding DNA: TGTGCCAGCAGTTCTATACAGCCAAATGAAAAACTGTTTTTT. It encodes CASSSIQPNEKLFF.

The V and J genes are TRBV7-8 and TRBJ1-2; no clear D. V lost 5 bases and J lost 8, with 27 bases in between. Germline V CDR1 and CDR2: SGHVS, FQNEAQ. The CDR3 has 17 amino acids. The CDR3 DNA reads as TGTGCCAGCAGCCTACCCACGGACGGAGGCCTCCGGCAGGGCTACACCTTC. Protein sequence: CASSLPTDGGLRQGYTF.

This chain connects TRBV11-2 to TRBJ2-5; D may be TRBD2 (5 bases). The CDR3 runs 15 residues. The germline CDR1 and CDR2 sequences are SGHAT and FQNNGV. V shed 3 bases and J shed 0 bases, with 11 bases lying between them. This chain's CDR3 is CASSLGRTYQETQYF. The DNA for the CDR3 is TGTGCCAGCAGCTTGGGCCGGACTTACCAAGAGACCCAGTACTTC.

The chain is built from TRBV5-1 and TRBJ1-1, with a possible D match to TRBD1 (5 bases). The CDR3 runs 13 residues. Germline assignment: CDR1 SGHRS and CDR2 YFSETQ. The V end was cut by 3 bases, the J end by 11 bases, with 17 bases between. The CDR3 is CASSWGGTTKAFF. CDR3 in DNA: TGCGCCAGCAGCTGGGGAGGGACGACCAAGGCTTTCTTT.

The chain links TRBV6-2 or TRBV6-3 to TRBJ1-5; D not resolved. Germline lookup yields CDR1 MNHEY and CDR2 SVGEGT. The CDR3 covers 15 residues. V dropped 4 bases and J dropped 0 bases, with 10 bases sitting between them. In DNA, the CDR3 is TGTGCCAGCAGTTTCCGGTTGCTTAGCAATCAGCCCCAGCATTTT. Amino acids: CASSFRLLSNQPQHF.

V gene TRBV10-3 combines with J gene TRBJ2-7, with TRBD1 matching 9 bases. The length of the CDR3 is 15 residues. The germline V gene has CDR1 ENHRY and CDR2 SYGVKD. Germline trimming cut 3 bases from V and 4 bases from J; bases unmatched to any gene: 7. Here the CDR3 reads CAISDGTGLRYEQYF. DNA for the CDR3: TGTGCCATCAGTGATGGGACAGGGCTGAGGTACGAGCAGTACTTC.